The 31 T cell receptor beta chains below all came from one sample that was sequenced in a study of beta chain features in type 1 diabetes. For these receptors, no antigen is known. Study findings and constraints: For Type 1 diabetes patients, all four CD4+ subsets carried TCRB CDR3s that were moderately but significantly shorter.

Since all of the isolated RNA was reverse transcribed, expressed TCRB transcripts were what got sequenced. Measured with immunoSEQ multiplex PCR; TCRdb has only the in-frame clones, and not every one. Among 130,000 or so clones listed, around 16% were seen once. Specimen: central memory CD4+ T cells from blood. The source of these receptors is a man between 18 and 35 years old with type 1 diabetes.

This clone has just a few counts. This sequence joins TRBV4-2 and TRBJ2-1, with 8 positions matching TRBD2. Germline CDR1 LGHNA, CDR2 YNFKEQ. Trimming removed 4 bases from V and 2 bases from J; junction bases left unmatched: 7. The CDR3 contains 16 residues. The CDR3 spells CASSPLKAGAYNEQFF. In DNA form, the CDR3 reads TGTGCCAGCAGCCCGTTGAAAGCGGGGGCCTACAATGAGCAGTTCTTC.

This clone has just a few counts. The V call is TRBV7-9, the J call TRBJ1-6, with 9 positions matching TRBD1. Losses at the gene ends were 4 bases for V and 10 bases for J; bases not matched to a gene: 8. This CDR3 has 15 residues. In germline, CDR1 is SEHNR, CDR2 FQNEAQ (reference sequence). DNA of the CDR3: TGTGCCAGCAGCTCGGGACAGGGAGGTGACTCACCCCTCCACTTT. This translates into CASSSGQGGDSPLHF.

The rearrangement uses TRBV9 and TRBJ2-1, with 8 bases identical to TRBD1. V was pared by 2 bases and J by 4 bases, with 5 bases of the junction left unmatched. CDR1 and CDR2 (germline): SGDLS, YYNGEE. CDR3 size: 15 residues. CDR3 DNA sequence: TGTGCCAGCAGCGTTTACCAGGGGGCTTACAATGAGCAGTTCTTC. Translating gives CASSVYQGAYNEQFF.

This clone turned up a few times. The germline gene is not matched at one end of the junction; a read error may be the cause. The chain joins TRBV10-3 to TRBJ2-3; 7 bases line up with TRBD1. The CDR3 spans 15 residues. Germline CDR1 and CDR2: ENHRY and SYGVKD. The CDR3, as DNA: TGTGCCAGCAGTGGACCTGGACAGGCATCGGATACGCAGTATTTT. It yields the protein CASSGPGQASDTQYF.

This clone was counted ten times or more. The chain recombines TRBV2 with TRBJ1-1; 8 nucleotides match TRBD1. V was clipped by 4 bases and J by 4 bases; unmatched bases: 8. The CDR3 is 15 amino acids. CDR1 SNHLY and CDR2 FYNNEI come from the germline V gene. The CDR3 protein is CASSGQGFWSTEAFF. CDR3 DNA sequence: TGTGCCAGCAGTGGACAGGGGTTTTGGAGCACTGAAGCTTTCTTT.

This clone has ten or more counts. This chain links TRBV7-8 with TRBJ2-1; 11 bases align to TRBD2. The length of the CDR3 is 13 residues. The V and J ends lost 4 bases and 11 bases, in that order; junction bases with no gene match: 4. Per the germline V gene, CDR1 is SGHVS and CDR2 is FQNEAQ. CDR3 loop: CASSSLAGDQQFF. CDR3 nucleotide sequence: TGTGCCAGCAGCTCACTAGCGGGGGATCAGCAGTTCTTC.

The CDR3 is CASSFTDTQYF. The CDR3 nucleotides read TGTGCCAGCTCTTTCACAGATACGCAGTATTTT. The chain links TRBV25-1 to TRBJ2-3, with D uncertain. Germline V gives CDR1 MGHDK, CDR2 SYGVNS. Deletions cut 8 bases from V and 2 bases from J, with 5 bases between. This CDR3 spans 11 amino acids.

The V call is TRBV6-1, the J call TRBJ1-6, with no clear D. Looked up from germline, CDR1 is MNHNS and CDR2 is SASEGT. V gave up 3 bases and J gave up 9 bases, with 9 bases separating them. The CDR3 consists of 13 residues. The CDR3: CASSEIPRSPLHF. CDR3 nucleotides: TGTGCCAGCAGTGAGATCCCTCGTTCACCCCTCCACTTT.

The rearrangement uses TRBV2 and TRBJ2-2; TRBD2 matches 9 bases. The CDR3 has 17 residues. Germline V gene lookup returns CDR1 SNHLY and CDR2 FYNNEI. Trimming cost V 2 bases and J 1 base; bases outside gene matches: 5. The CDR3, as DNA: TGTGCCAGCAGTGAAAGGGGGACTAGCTGGAACACCGGGGAGCTGTTTTTT. Translating it yields CASSERGTSWNTGELFF.

This clone has only a few counts. V and J are TRBV13 and TRBJ1-1; D unresolved. The CDR3 runs 16 residues. Germline loops: CDR1 PRHDT, CDR2 FYEKMQ (reference sequence). V lost 5 bases to trimming and J lost 1 base, with 17 bases between them. CDR3 nucleotide sequence: TGTGCCAGCAGCCCCGTGGGTGAAGGGCGGAACACTGAAGCTTTCTTT. Its protein is CASSPVGEGRNTEAFF.

V and J are TRBV6-6 and TRBJ2-3; TRBD2 agrees at 14 bases. The junction had 4 bases not matched to a gene; V was cut back by 5 bases and J by 3 bases. Per germline, CDR1 MNHNY and CDR2 SVGAGI (reference sequence). This CDR3 comprises 16 residues. The CDR3 DNA is TGTGCCAGCAGTGTCGGACTAGCGGGGGGTACAGATACGCAGTATTTT. Its translation: CASSVGLAGGTDTQYF.

This chain uses TRBV30 with TRBJ2-3; D not resolved. Germline V gene sequence: CDR1 GTSNPN, CDR2 SVGIG (reference sequence). This CDR3 is built from 15 residues. V lost 0 bases to trimming and J lost 0 bases, with 10 bases between them. The CDR3 protein is CAWSVGFGSTDTQYF. The CDR3 nucleotides read TGTGCCTGGAGTGTAGGGTTCGGGAGCACAGATACGCAGTATTTT.

This chain links TRBV19 with TRBJ1-2; 8 nucleotides line up with TRBD1. The CDR3 consists of 13 residues. J lost 6 bases, V lost 7 bases, and 7 bases had no gene match. CDR1 LNHDA and CDR2 SQIVND come from the germline V gene (reference sequence). This chain's CDR3 is CASNGQGGNGYTF. Written as DNA, the CDR3 is TGTGCCAGTAATGGACAGGGTGGAAATGGCTACACCTTC.

The gene calls are TRBV7-2 and TRBJ2-7, with 8 nucleotides matching TRBD2. CDR3 length: 14 amino acids. The V gene end was trimmed by 1 base and the J gene end by 2 bases; junction bases not matched to a gene: 1. CDR1 is SGHTA and CDR2 is FQGNSA in the germline V gene. CDR3 in DNA: TGTGCCAGCAGCTTAGAAGCGGGGGCCTACGAGCAGTACTTC. It specifies CASSLEAGAYEQYF.

The chain is built from TRBV5-6 and TRBJ2-1, with D unresolved. V was pared by 2 bases and J by 7 bases, with 10 bases between. The CDR3 extends over 13 amino acids. CDR1 is SGHDT and CDR2 is YYEEEE in the germline V gene. CDR3 sequence: CASSFRVGNEQFF. CDR3 nucleotide sequence: TGTGCCAGCAGCTTTAGGGTGGGTAATGAGCAGTTCTTC.

This clone has a count of ten or more. The gene calls are TRBV13 and TRBJ2-1; unclear D gene. With 5 bases removed from V and 9 bases from J, the gap between germline ends came to 5 bases. CDR3 size: 10 residues. The germline V gene encodes CDR1 PRHDT and CDR2 FYEKMQ (reference sequence). The CDR3 spells CASSAGEQFF. DNA of the CDR3: TGTGCCAGCAGCGCCGGTGAGCAGTTCTTC.

This chain links TRBV30 with TRBJ2-7; 8 bases fit TRBD2. Germline lookup yields CDR1 GTSNPN and CDR2 SVGIG (reference sequence). V lost 7 bases and J lost 4; bases outside the gene matches: 18. This CDR3 comprises 16 residues. CDR3 DNA: TGTGCCTCCTCCCCGGGGGGGCGTTGGGTTACTTACGAGCAGTACTTC. This encodes CASSPGGRWVTYEQYF.

This clone was found a few times. The chain has TRBV4-2 and TRBJ2-7; possible D gene TRBD2, 5 bases. CDR1 is LGHNA and CDR2 is YNFKEQ in the germline V gene. The V end lost 5 bases, the J end lost 0 bases, and 14 bases lay between the germline ends. CDR3 size: 15 residues. The CDR3 is CASSITGVGSYEQYF. CDR3 nucleotides: TGTGCCAGCAGCATCACCGGGGTCGGCTCCTACGAGCAGTACTTC.

The gene calls are TRBV2 and TRBJ1-1, with D possibly TRBD1 on 5 matching bases. This CDR3 spans 12 amino acids. V was trimmed by 5 bases and J by 1 base, leaving 5 bases between them. Germline CDR1 SNHLY, CDR2 FYNNEI. CDR3 sequence: CASSTGNTEAFF. CDR3 nucleotides: TGTGCCAGCAGTACAGGGAACACTGAAGCTTTCTTT.

A word on this clone: This could be a read error, since a much larger clone is one nucleotide away. This sample also contains other DNA sequences that code for the same CDR3. This chain connects TRBV6-1 to TRBJ2-2; a weak D match, TRBD1 (5 bases). The CDR3 consists of 15 residues. CDR1 and CDR2 (germline): MNHNS, SASEGT. Between the trimmed V and J ends, which lost 8 bases and 5 bases, there was a span of 18 bases. CDR3 amino acids: CASLYDKGRTGELFF. The CDR3 DNA follows: TGTGCCAGCTTATATGATAAGGGGCGGACCGGGGAGCTGTTTTTT.

There are many counts of this clone. CDR3 loop: CASSFQGSGEKLFF. The CDR3 DNA sequence: TGTGCCAGCAGCTTTCAGGGGTCGGGTGAAAAACTGTTTTTT. The chain employs TRBV7-2 and TRBJ1-4, with TRBD1 as a possible D gene (6 bases). Trimming removed 3 bases at V and 7 bases at J, with 12 bases between. Germline values: CDR1 SGHTA, CDR2 FQGNSA. The CDR3 has 14 amino acids.

V and J are TRBV2 and TRBJ2-2; TRBD1 matches 8 bases. The CDR3 has 14 residues. Germline V lookup: CDR1 SNHLY, CDR2 FYNNEI. With 10 bases clipped from V and 2 bases from J, the junction kept 6 bases outside the gene matches. This CDR3 reads CANRQGRNTGELFF. CDR3 bases: TGTGCCAACCGACAGGGGAGAAACACCGGGGAGCTGTTTTTT.

This clone was seen more than once but under ten times. The same CDR3 also results from other DNA sequences found in this sample. This chain uses TRBV20-1 with TRBJ2-3, with D unclear. V gave up 6 bases and J gave up 3 bases, with 4 bases separating them. The CDR3 loop spans 10 amino acids. Germline V lookup: CDR1 DFQATT, CDR2 SNEGSKA (reference sequence). The chain's CDR3 is CSAGTDTQYF. CDR3 coding DNA: TGCAGTGCGGGAACAGATACGCAGTATTTT.

The V and J genes are TRBV18 and TRBJ2-1; D possibly corresponds to TRBD1 (6 bases). The V end was cut by 4 bases, the J end by 4 bases, with 11 bases between. Germline-derived CDR1 and CDR2 are KGHSH and LQKENI. This CDR3 has 14 residues. The CDR3 protein is CASSLRTEYNEQFF. The CDR3 DNA sequence: TGTGCCAGCTCACTTCGGACAGAATACAATGAGCAGTTCTTC.

This clone has a handful of counts. The chain recombines TRBV6-1 with TRBJ2-7; no clear D. Germline loops: CDR1 MNHNS, CDR2 SASEGT. V lost 1 base and J lost 6, with 10 bases in between. The CDR3 extends over 13 amino acids. The DNA for the CDR3 is TGTGCCAGCAGTGAAGGGCCGGAAGGCGAGCAGTACTTC. This sequence encodes CASSEGPEGEQYF.

There are many counts of this clone. The chain joins TRBV11-2 to TRBJ2-5, with TRBD2 identical over 13 bases. Germline trimming cut 5 bases from V and 5 bases from J; bases unmatched to any gene: 5. The germline gives CDR1 SGHAT, CDR2 FQNNGV. This CDR3 is built from 15 residues. This CDR3 is CASSERTSGSETQYF. The CDR3 nucleotides read TGTGCCAGCAGCGAAAGGACTAGCGGGAGTGAGACCCAGTACTTC.

This clone came up a few times. V gene TRBV7-2 combines with J gene TRBJ2-7; D might be TRBD2 (6 bases). There are 14 residues in the CDR3. V was pared by 3 bases and J by 2 bases, with 11 bases between. The germline CDR1 and CDR2 sequences are SGHTA and FQGNSA. The CDR3 nucleotides read TGTGCCAGCAGCTTGGGGGGTAATCCCTACGAGCAGTACTTC. Its protein product is CASSLGGNPYEQYF.

The sample holds a few counts of this clone. This chain joins TRBV9 and TRBJ2-5, with D perhaps matching TRBD1 or TRBD2 (6 bases each). Between the trimmed V and J ends, which lost 2 bases and 4 bases, there was a span of 9 bases. The CDR3 contains 13 residues. CDR1 SGDLS and CDR2 YYNGEE come from the germline V gene. The CDR3 loop is CASSVGGGETQYF. The CDR3 DNA is TGTGCCAGCAGCGTTGGAGGGGGAGAGACCCAGTACTTC. Drawing the rest from reference TRBV9 and TRBJ2-5, the complete variable domain is DSGVTQTPKHLITATGQRVTLRCSPRSGDLSVYWYQQSLDQGLQFLIQYYNGEERAKGNILERFSAQQFPDLHSELNLSSLELGDSALYFCASSVGGGETQYFGPGTRLLVL.

In this sample, this clone turned up many times. The chain has TRBV2 and TRBJ1-5; 7 bases agree with TRBD1. CDR3 size: 16 residues. Trimming at V came to 3 bases and at J to 1 base, leaving 6 bases not matched to a gene. Germline loops: CDR1 SNHLY, CDR2 FYNNEI. CDR3 sequence reads: CASSERTGGSNQPQHF. The DNA of the CDR3 is TGTGCCAGCAGTGAGAGGACAGGCGGAAGCAATCAGCCCCAGCATTTT. Full variable domain (outside the CDR3, taken from reference TRBV2 and TRBJ1-5): EPEVTQTPSHQVTQMGQEVILRCVPISNHLYFYWYRQILGQKVEFLVSFYNNEISEKSEIFDDQFSVERPDGSNFTLKIRSTKLEDSAMYFCASSERTGGSNQPQHFGDGTRLSIL.

Concerning this clone: This sequence is one base from a far larger clone and is likely a read error. This chain uses TRBV29-1 with TRBJ1-3; no clear D. V lost 3 bases, J lost 0 bases, and 3 bases lay in between. Germline CDR1 reads SQVTM; CDR2 reads ANQGSEA. This CDR3 spans 12 amino acids. CDR3 in DNA: TGCAGCGTTGATAACTCTGGAAACACCATATATTTT. Amino acids: CSVDNSGNTIYF.

The CDR3 region is CASSPLTPDGYTF. The CDR3 nucleotides read TGTGCCAGCTCACCACTAACCCCGGATGGCTACACCTTC. The chain links TRBV18 to TRBJ1-2; D remains ambiguous. The CDR3 totals 13 residues. Per germline, CDR1 KGHSH and CDR2 LQKENI. Deletions cut 1 base from V and 6 bases from J, with 9 bases between.